Listed below are T cell receptor beta chains from one sample, sequenced in a study of molecular identifiers for immune sequencing clone quantification. TCRdb used MiXCR to reprocess the PCR reads, holding one entry per CDR3 protein. The top ten hold over 0.6% of the sample, which has 400,000 to 600,000 distinct CDR3 sequences, under 30% seen once. The sample comprised naive CD8+ T cells from blood, with Jurkat cell RNA spiked in. The source is a human donor in good health. Some libraries in this study had Jurkat cell RNA spiked in. CDR3s include the opening cysteine and the closing phenylalanine or tryptophan. D genes are given only for firm matches. Some rows have no size entry. The others give once, few or many, or a class for an expanded clone.

NA	TRBV20-1	TRBJ1-1	NA	CSAKGIIGVSANTEAFF	TGCAGTGCTAAGGGGATAATTGGGGTTTCAGCGAACACTGAAGCTTTCTTT
NA	TRBV28	TRBJ2-1	many	CASSPDRPYNEQFF	TGTGCCAGCAGCCCAGACAGGCCCTACAATGAGCAGTTCTTC
NA	TRBV4-1	TRBJ1-1	NA	CASSQEGVRTEAFF	TGCGCCAGCAGCCAAGAAGGGGTGAGGACTGAAGCTTTCTTT
NA	TRBV4-3	TRBJ2-6	many	CASSLDASGANVLTF	TGCGCCAGCAGCCTCGACGCTTCTGGGGCCAACGTCCTGACTTTC
NA	TRBV20-1	TRBJ2-7	few	CSADITRIPYEQYF	TGCAGTGCCGACATTACTAGGATCCCATACGAGCAGTACTTC
NA	TRBV5-6	TRBJ2-7	NA	CASSPGRRLGSYEQYF	TGTGCCAGCAGTCCAGGGAGAAGATTGGGATCCTACGAGCAGTACTTC
NA	TRBV29-1	TRBJ2-3	many	CSVERPLPDTQYF	TGCAGCGTTGAAAGGCCTCTCCCAGATACGCAGTATTTT
NA	TRBV7-2	TRBJ2-7	many	CASSSLGSEQYF	TGTGCCAGCAGCTCCCTCGGGTCCGAGCAGTACTTC
TRBD1	TRBV7-9	TRBJ2-7	NA	CASSLALGTGALLEQYF	TGTGCCAGCAGCTTAGCGTTGGGGACAGGGGCCCTACTCGAGCAGTACTTC
TRBD2	TRBV28	TRBJ2-3	NA	CASSLRGGGTDTQCF	TGTGCCAGCAGCCTCCGGGGGGGAGGCACAGATACGCAGTGTTTT
TRBD1	TRBV2	TRBJ2-5	many	CASQGTESLRETQYF	TGTGCCAGCCAAGGGACAGAGAGTCTTCGTGAGACCCAGTACTTC
TRBD1	TRBV27	TRBJ1-5	NA	CASSLSPGGGNQPQLF	TGTGCCAGCAGTTTATCCCCAGGGGGGGGAAATCAGCCCCAGCTTTTT
NA	TRBV27	TRBJ2-5	many	CASSPSGQETQYF	TGTGCCAGCAGTCCCAGCGGCCAAGAGACCCAGTACTTC
NA	TRBV4-3	TRBJ2-2	few	CASSQSVGGPSTGELFF	TGCGCCAGCAGCCAATCGGTGGGGGGGCCCTCCACCGGGGAGCTGTTTTTT
NA	TRBV6-2/TRBV6-3	TRBJ1-2	NA	CASSYPRERTDYGYTF	TGTGCCAGCAGTTACCCCAGAGAGAGGACAGACTATGGCTACACCTTC
NA	TRBV11-2	TRBJ2-7	NA	CASSLVTGLSSYEQYF	TGTGCCAGCAGCTTAGTTACAGGGTTGAGCTCCTACGAGCAGTACTTC
NA	TRBV4-3	TRBJ1-1	many	CASSRGTAGLNTEAFF	TGCGCCAGCAGCCGAGGGACGGCAGGATTGAACACTGAAGCTTTCTTT
TRBD2	TRBV5-4	TRBJ2-1	NA	CASSAGTSGRNEQFF	TGTGCCAGCAGCGCCGGGACTAGCGGGAGAAATGAGCAGTTCTTC
TRBD2	TRBV5-4	TRBJ2-6	few	CASSLFGGAGANVLTF	TGTGCCAGCAGCTTGTTCGGGGGGGCTGGGGCCAACGTCCTGACTTTC
NA	TRBV20-1	TRBJ2-3	many	CSARDIRGGTDTQYF	TGCAGTGCTAGAGATATAAGGGGAGGCACAGATACGCAGTATTTT
NA	TRBV9	TRBJ2-3	NA	CASSGSGYPTDTQYF	TGTGCCAGCAGCGGATCAGGGTACCCCACAGATACGCAGTATTTT
NA	TRBV2	TRBJ2-3	few	CASSDRWEPTDTQYF	TGTGCCAGCAGTGATCGGTGGGAGCCCACAGATACGCAGTATTTT
NA	TRBV7-9	TRBJ1-2	NA	CASSLVQAMGGYTF	TGTGCCAGCAGCTTAGTACAGGCCATGGGAGGCTACACCTTC
TRBD2	TRBV28	TRBJ2-1	NA	CASQTGGGNEQFF	TGTGCCAGCCAGACGGGAGGGGGTAATGAGCAGTTCTTC
NA	TRBV19	TRBJ1-5	many	CASSIVLVGQPQHF	TGTGCCAGTAGTATTGTCCTGGTGGGTCAGCCCCAGCATTTT
NA	TRBV7-9	TRBJ2-7	NA	CASSNGLSYEQYF	TGTGCCAGCAGCAACGGTCTGTCCTACGAGCAGTACTTC
TRBD2	TRBV7-2	TRBJ2-6	few	CASSIWTSGGYSGANVLTF	TGTGCCAGCAGCATCTGGACTAGCGGGGGCTACTCTGGGGCCAACGTCCTGACTTTC
NA	TRBV4-1	TRBJ1-5	few	CASSTGGYQPQHF	TGCGCCAGCAGCACCGGGGGGTATCAGCCCCAGCATTTT
TRBD2	TRBV5-1	TRBJ2-4	NA	CVSSLAGGAKNIQYF	TGCGTCAGCAGCTTGGCGGGAGGGGCCAAAAACATTCAGTACTTC
TRBD1	TRBV24-1	TRBJ2-2	few	CATSEPGTEGGELFF	TGTGCCACCAGTGAACCCGGGACAGAGGGCGGGGAGCTGTTTTTT
TRBD2	TRBV15	TRBJ2-3	many	CATSQLTSGADTQYF	TGTGCCACCAGCCAGTTGACTAGCGGGGCTGATACGCAGTATTTT
TRBD2	TRBV3-1	TRBJ2-5	few	CASSSGTSGSQETQYF	TGTGCCAGCAGCTCCGGGACTAGCGGGAGTCAAGAGACCCAGTACTTC
NA	TRBV11-2	TRBJ2-2	few	CASSSGVYTGELFF	TGTGCCAGCAGTTCGGGAGTCTACACCGGGGAGCTGTTTTTT
NA	TRBV27	TRBJ1-1	many	CAAGIPEAFF	TGTGCCGCAGGGATCCCTGAAGCTTTCTTT
TRBD1	TRBV5-1	TRBJ2-1	many	CASSLRTGNNEQFF	TGCGCCAGCAGCCTGAGGACAGGAAACAATGAGCAGTTCTTC
NA	TRBV28	TRBJ2-7	many	CASSLTRSSYEQYF	TGTGCCAGCAGTTTAACTCGGAGCTCCTACGAGCAGTACTTC
TRBD1	TRBV24-1	TRBJ1-5	few	CAIGPRDRGIRELVNQPQHF	TGTGCCATAGGCCCCCGGGACAGGGGCATACGGGAGTTAGTTAATCAGCCCCAGCATTTT
NA	TRBV6-6	TRBJ2-3	NA	CASTTPSSTDTQYF	TGTGCCAGTACCACTCCCTCTAGCACAGATACGCAGTATTTT
NA	TRBV7-9	TRBJ2-5	few	CASSSYGEAQYF	TGTGCCAGCAGCTCTTACGGGGAGGCCCAGTACTTC
NA	TRBV20-1	TRBJ2-7	NA	CSARSGHDTPYEQYF	TGCAGTGCTAGATCGGGACATGATACCCCCTACGAGCAGTACTTC
NA	TRBV7-9	TRBJ2-7	NA	CASSAPYYEQYF	TGTGCCAGCAGCGCCCCCTACTACGAGCAGTACTTC
NA	TRBV20-1	TRBJ1-1	few	CSARDYESLNTEAFF	TGCAGTGCTAGAGATTACGAAAGTTTGAACACTGAAGCTTTCTTT
NA	TRBV29-1	TRBJ2-5	many	CSVVGSGETQYF	TGCAGCGTTGTGGGGTCGGGAGAGACCCAGTACTTC
TRBD1	TRBV4-3	TRBJ2-7	few	CASSQDRTGSKGLYEQYF	TGCGCCAGCAGCCAAGACCGGACAGGTTCAAAGGGGCTCTACGAGCAGTACTTC
NA	TRBV2	TRBJ2-7	many	CASSPDYEQYF	TGTGCCAGCAGTCCGGACTACGAGCAGTACTTC